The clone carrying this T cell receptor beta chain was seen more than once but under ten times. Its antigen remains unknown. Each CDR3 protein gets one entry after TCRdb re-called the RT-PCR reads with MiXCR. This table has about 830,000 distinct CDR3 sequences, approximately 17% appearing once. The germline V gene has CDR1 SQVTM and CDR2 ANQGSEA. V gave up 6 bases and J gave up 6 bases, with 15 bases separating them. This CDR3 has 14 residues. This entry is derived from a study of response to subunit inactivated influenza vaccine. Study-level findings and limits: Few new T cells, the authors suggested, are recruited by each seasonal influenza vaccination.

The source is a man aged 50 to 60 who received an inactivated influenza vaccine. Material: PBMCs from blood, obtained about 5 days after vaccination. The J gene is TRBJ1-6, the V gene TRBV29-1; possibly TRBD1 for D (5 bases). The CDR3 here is CSVRRGGSNSPLHF. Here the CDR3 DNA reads TGCAGCGTGCGTAGGGGTGGCTCTAATTCACCCCTCCACTTT.